Below are 19 T cell receptor beta chains sequenced from a single sample in a study of blood T cell repertoires in COVID-19 (TCRdb year 2020). The library was built by means of the immunoSEQ multiplex PCR assay. TCRdb took this table from immuneACCESS and kept in-frame rearrangements with V and J called. Such tables lack part of the clones; where checked against another copy, unresolved V genes explain under half of the gap, and the rest is unexplained. The sample records hundreds of thousands of clones, 83% of which are singletons. The ten largest clones take up 2% to 3% of the sample. The specimen sequenced was peripheral blood. All receptors derive from a woman aged 40 to 50 with active or convalescent COVID-19.

This chain connects TRBV12-5 to TRBJ1-5, with 11 bases that match TRBD1. The CDR3 sequence is 16 residues long. The V gene's germline CDR1 is LGHNT and CDR2 FRNRAP. V lost 7 bases and J lost 6; bases outside the gene matches: 11. The CDR3 coding sequence is TGTGCTAGTGCCTTTTTTTACGGACAGGGGGCTCAGCCCCAGCATTTT. This translates into CASAFFYGQGAQPQHF.

The chain combines TRBV13 with TRBJ2-5; 7 bases align to TRBD1. The CDR3 contains 15 residues. Germline loops: CDR1 PRHDT, CDR2 FYEKMQ (reference sequence). J was trimmed by 4 bases and V by 7 bases; bases with no gene match: 12. The DNA for the CDR3 is TGTGCCAGCACCGCAAGACAGGGCTCACTAGAGACCCAGTACTTC. This sequence encodes CASTARQGSLETQYF.

This clone was recorded only once. The chain has TRBV5-1 and TRBJ1-2; no definite D call. CDR3 length: 14 amino acids. From germline, CDR1 is SGHRS and CDR2 YFSETQ. V was cut by 4 bases and J by 2 bases, with 12 bases left in between. The CDR3 loop reads CASSLPTANYGYTF. In nucleotides, the CDR3 is TGCGCCAGCAGCCTCCCTACAGCAAACTATGGCTACACCTTC.

The genes are TRBV12-3 or TRBV12-4 and TRBJ2-7; 12 positions match TRBD2. CDR3 length: 13 residues. Trimming removed 5 bases from V and 7 bases from J; junction bases left unmatched: 3. CDR3 sequence reads: CASSLGLAGEQYF. CDR3 nucleotide sequence: TGTGCCAGCAGTCTTGGACTAGCGGGAGAGCAGTACTTC.

The V call is TRBV12-3 or TRBV12-4, the J call TRBJ1-1, with TRBD1 matching 7 bases. V shed 3 bases and J 6 bases; nucleotides not matched to a gene: 4. The CDR3 consists of 13 residues. The CDR3 sequence: CASSFDQGAEAFF. The CDR3 DNA reads as TGTGCCAGCAGTTTCGACCAGGGGGCTGAAGCTTTCTTT.

The V call is TRBV25-1, the J call TRBJ2-1; 7 bases are shared with TRBD1. The CDR3 extends over 15 amino acids. Germline CDR1 and CDR2: MGHDK and SYGVNS. J lost 4 bases, V lost 4 bases, and 7 bases had no gene match. The CDR3, as DNA: TGTGCCAGCAGTGGACAGGGCTCAGGGTACAATGAGCAGTTCTTC. This encodes CASSGQGSGYNEQFF. Looking up the rest from reference TRBV25-1 and TRBJ2-1 gives the full variable domain: EADIYQTPRYLVIGTGKKITLECSQTMGHDKMYWYQQDPGMELHLIHYSYGVNSTEKGDLSSESTVSRIRTEHFPLTLESARPSHTSQYLCASSGQGSGYNEQFFGPGTRLTVL.

The rearrangement uses TRBV7-3 and TRBJ2-3; D may be TRBD2 (5 bases). Germline CDR1 and CDR2: SGHTA and FQGTGA. The CDR3 sequence is 14 residues long. The V gene lost 8 bases and the J gene lost 4 bases, with 16 bases spanning the gap. CDR3 DNA: TGTGCCAGCGGACTGGGAGATGTGGCAGATACGCAGTATTTT. Its translation is CASGLGDVADTQYF.

In nucleotides, the CDR3 is TGTGCCAGTAGTATTAATTCAAGGGGGTCTGGGGCCAACGTCCTGACTTTC. Translating it yields CASSINSRGSGANVLTF. The chain recombines TRBV19 with TRBJ2-6; possible D gene TRBD1, 6 bases. The CDR3 has 17 residues. The V end was cut by 3 bases, the J end by 1 base, with 13 bases between. Germline CDR1 and CDR2: LNHDA and SQIVND (reference sequence).

This chain uses TRBV7-9 with TRBJ1-1; D possibly corresponds to TRBD1 (5 bases). In germline, CDR1 is SEHNR, CDR2 FQNEAQ (reference sequence). The CDR3 spans 14 residues. V was shortened by 3 bases and J by 4 bases, with 12 bases between the two germline ends. For the CDR3, the DNA is TGTGCCAGCAGCTTGAGCCAGGGTGGCACTGAAGCTTTCTTT. Its protein is CASSLSQGGTEAFF. Combining the CDR3 with reference TRBV7-9 and TRBJ1-1 gives the whole variable domain DTGVSQNPRHKITKRGQNVTFRCDPISEHNRLYWYRQTLGQGPEFLTYFQNEAQLEKSRLLSDRFSAERPKGSFSTLEIQRTEQGDSAMYLCASSLSQGGTEAFFGQGTRLTVV.

The rearrangement uses TRBV7-8 and TRBJ2-5; 8 nucleotides line up with TRBD1. V trimming: 5 bases; J trimming: 6 bases; junction bases outside the gene matches: 5. CDR3 length equals 13 residues. Germline CDR1 SGHVS, CDR2 FQNEAQ. CDR3 sequence reads: CASSTRTGKTQYF. The CDR3 DNA is TGTGCCAGCAGCACCCGGACAGGGAAGACCCAGTACTTC.

This chain joins TRBV27 and TRBJ1-1; weak D call: TRBD1 (6 bases). V was pared by 6 bases and J by 4 bases, with 12 bases between. Germline values: CDR1 MNHEY, CDR2 SMNVEV (reference sequence). CDR3 length: 13 residues. This CDR3 reads CASSRQGSTEAFF. CDR3 DNA sequence: TGTGCCAGCAGCCGTCAGGGGAGCACTGAAGCTTTCTTT.

The CDR3 is CASSDTGVPVQYF. The DNA of the CDR3 is TGTGCCAGCAGCGATACCGGGGTACCCGTACAGTATTTT. The J gene is TRBJ2-3, the V gene TRBV7-9, with a weak D call TRBD2 (5 bases). Germline loops: CDR1 SEHNR, CDR2 FQNEAQ (reference sequence). The CDR3 sequence is 13 residues long. V lost 5 bases to trimming and J lost 12 bases, with 18 bases between them.

This sequence joins TRBV15 and TRBJ2-7; 13 nucleotides agree with TRBD2. The CDR3 extends over 15 amino acids. V was clipped by 5 bases and J by 6 bases; unmatched bases: 7. CDR1 is LNHNV, CDR2 YYDKDF, per germline (reference sequence). CDR3 loop: CATSGTSGGASEQYF. DNA for the CDR3: TGTGCCACCAGCGGTACTAGCGGGGGGGCTTCCGAGCAGTACTTC.

The rearrangement joins TRBV19 to TRBJ1-6; 8 nucleotides agree with TRBD1. Germline V gene data show CDR1 as LNHDA and CDR2 as SQIVND (reference sequence). This CDR3 comprises 16 residues. V dropped 10 bases and J dropped 9; count of bases not matched to a gene: 17. CDR3 region: CATSPGAGGRGSPLHF. CDR3 bases: TGTGCCACTTCCCCCGGGGCAGGGGGCAGGGGTTCACCCCTCCACTTT.

The chain employs TRBV9 and TRBJ2-4; 10 positions match TRBD1. The germline CDR1 and CDR2 sequences are SGDLS and YYNGEE. V dropped 2 bases and J dropped 1; count of bases not matched to a gene: 12. This CDR3 is built from 19 residues. CDR3 nucleotide sequence: TGTGCCAGCAGCGTTTCCTATACCGGGACAGGGGACGCCAAAAACATTCAGTACTTC. As protein: CASSVSYTGTGDAKNIQYF.

The genes are TRBV10-3 and TRBJ1-2; 9 nucleotides agree with TRBD1. Trimming at V came to 3 bases and at J to 5 bases, leaving 7 bases not matched to a gene. There are 15 residues in the CDR3. Germline V gene lookup returns CDR1 ENHRY and CDR2 SYGVKD. The CDR3 loop reads CAISDPGTGLYGYTF. The CDR3 nucleotides read TGTGCCATCAGTGACCCCGGGACAGGGTTGTATGGCTACACCTTC.

V is TRBV27 and J is TRBJ2-5; D unclear. Trimming removed 7 bases from V and 5 bases from J, with 14 bases in between. CDR1 and CDR2 from the germline V gene are MNHEY and SMNVEV (reference sequence). This CDR3 has 13 residues. CDR3 sequence reads: CASTLGEWETQYF. The CDR3, as DNA: TGTGCCAGCACCCTCGGTGAATGGGAGACCCAGTACTTC.

The chain links TRBV7-3 to TRBJ2-7; tentatively, D is TRBD2 (8 bases). CDR1 is SGHTA, CDR2 FQGTGA, per germline. The V and J ends lost 5 bases and 7 bases respectively, with 18 bases between them. The CDR3 covers 14 residues. The CDR3 sequence: CASSLGTVAGEQYF. Here the CDR3 DNA reads TGTGCCAGCAGCCTGGGGACAGTAGCGGGAGAGCAGTACTTC.

The chain is built from TRBV28 and TRBJ1-2; 11 bases agree with TRBD1. The CDR3 consists of 16 residues. The germline V gene encodes CDR1 MDHEN and CDR2 SYDVKM. The V gene end was trimmed by 6 bases and the J gene end by 3 bases; junction bases not matched to a gene: 9. CDR3 bases: TGTGCCAGCAGACCCTCCGGACAGGGGGCAGACTATGGCTACACCTTC. This sequence encodes CASRPSGQGADYGYTF.